Following are 13 T cell receptor beta chains from one sample sequenced in a study of T-cell reconstitution after alpha-beta-depleted transplantation in children. Preparation of the TCRbeta library used unique molecular identifiers. TCRdb passed the PCR reads through MiXCR, listing each CDR3 protein once. The table lists 700,000 to 850,000 distinct CDR3 sequences, 16% of them singletons. The source material was PBMCs, mostly from graft donor cells, sampled 360 days after TCRalphabeta/CD19-depleted stem cell transplant. Source of these receptors: a male patient between 5 and 17 years old who had a stem cell transplant for acute lymphoblastic leukemia, so the T cells may come from the graft donor.

This clonotype was recorded a few times. The chain links TRBV4-1 to TRBJ1-3, with D tentatively TRBD1 (6 bases). Trimming left V 2 bases short and J 7 bases short, with 9 bases between. The germline V gene encodes CDR1 MGHRA and CDR2 YSYEKL. The length of the CDR3 is 13 residues. CDR3 region: CASSQRGVNTIYF. The CDR3 bases are TGCGCCAGCAGCCAAAGGGGGGTTAACACCATATATTTT.

This clonotype turned up a few times. The chain links TRBV5-1 to TRBJ1-5; a weak D match, TRBD1 (5 bases). This CDR3 contains 17 residues. The germline gives CDR1 SGHRS, CDR2 YFSETQ. V gave up 4 bases and J gave up 0 bases, with 17 bases separating them. In nucleotides, the CDR3 is TGCGCCAGCAGCAGGGACGGCCCGGGCTATAGCAATCAGCCCCAGCATTTT. It is translated as CASSRDGPGYSNQPQHF.

This clonotype was counted between two and nine times. CDR3 protein: CASSLTSAWGGELFF. The CDR3 region has the DNA TGTGCCAGCAGTTTGACTAGCGCCTGGGGCGGGGAGCTGTTTTTT. The rearrangement joins TRBV12-3 or TRBV12-4 to TRBJ2-2; 8 bases align to TRBD2. The V segment lost 3 bases and the J segment 7 bases; nucleotides outside the gene matches: 7. The CDR3 is made up of 15 amino acids.

V and J are TRBV11-2 and TRBJ1-1; a possible D gene is TRBD1 (6 bases). Germline CDR1 and CDR2: SGHAT and FQNNGV. The CDR3 extends over 16 amino acids. The V and J ends lost 4 bases and 1 base respectively, with 16 bases between them. CDR3 in amino acids: CASSWGRGPKNTEAFF. The CDR3 DNA reads TGTGCCAGCAGCTGGGGGCGGGGACCGAAGAACACTGAAGCTTTCTTT.

The chain employs TRBV15 and TRBJ2-2; D not resolved. Per the germline V gene, CDR1 is LNHNV and CDR2 is YYDKDF (reference sequence). The CDR3 is made up of 16 amino acids. Trimming left V 1 base short and J 6 bases short, with 15 bases between. This CDR3 is CATSRVGSAWPGELFF. The CDR3, as DNA: TGTGCCACCAGCAGAGTTGGGTCGGCCTGGCCCGGGGAGCTGTTTTTT.

This clonotype was detected many times. The CDR3 sequence: CASSGGNYGYTF. In DNA form, the CDR3 reads TGCGCCAGCAGCGGGGGGAACTATGGCTACACCTTC. The genes are TRBV5-1 and TRBJ1-2, with TRBD1 as a possible D gene (5 bases). Per the germline V gene, CDR1 is SGHRS and CDR2 is YFSETQ. Trimming cost V 4 bases and J 2 bases, with 6 bases left between them. This CDR3 has 12 amino acids.

The chain combines TRBV28 with TRBJ2-3; 7 bases agree with TRBD2. The CDR3 length is 15 residues. Trimming removed 8 bases from V and 3 bases from J; junction bases left unmatched: 11. Germline-derived CDR1 and CDR2 are MDHEN and SYDVKM. The chain's CDR3 is CASALSGTRTDTQYF. The CDR3 nucleotides read TGTGCCAGCGCCCTCAGCGGGACTCGGACAGATACGCAGTATTTT. The full variable domain, completed using reference TRBV28 and TRBJ2-3, is DVKVTQSSRYLVKRTGEKVFLECVQDMDHENMFWYRQDPGLGLRLIYFSYDVKMKEKGDIPEGYSVSREKKERFSLILESASTNQTSMYLCASALSGTRTDTQYFGPGTRLTVL.

This clonotype has more than one count but fewer than ten. The chain uses TRBV25-1 and TRBJ1-2, with 7 bases that match TRBD1. Unmatched junction bases numbered 10, after V lost 5 bases and J lost 4 bases. CDR1 is MGHDK and CDR2 is SYGVNS in the germline V gene. The CDR3 loop spans 15 amino acids. The chain's CDR3 is CASSPGTAIAYGYTF. The CDR3 DNA is TGTGCCAGCAGTCCCGGGACAGCCATCGCCTATGGCTACACCTTC.

This chain connects TRBV27 to TRBJ2-1; unclear D gene. Germline V gives CDR1 MNHEY, CDR2 SMNVEV (reference sequence). Trimming took off 4 bases at V and 2 bases at J, with 12 bases between the two ends. The CDR3 is made up of 15 amino acids. The CDR3 DNA follows: TGTGCCAGCAGTTCAACCCATACCGCCTACAATGAGCAGTTCTTC. Its protein product is CASSSTHTAYNEQFF.

This clonotype has a count of ten or more. V and J are TRBV7-9 and TRBJ2-2; D gene unclear. CDR1 SEHNR and CDR2 FQNEAQ come from the germline V gene (reference sequence). This CDR3 has 12 residues. V was pared by 11 bases and J by 4 bases, with 11 bases between. The CDR3 loop is CAYGSGTGELFF. CDR3 nucleotide sequence: TGTGCCTACGGGTCAGGCACCGGGGAGCTGTTTTTT.

This clonotype showed up many times. This chain uses TRBV10-3 with TRBJ2-4; 7 bases are shared with TRBD2. V lost 0 bases to trimming and J lost 0 bases; unmatched junction nucleotides: 5. The CDR3 spans 17 residues. Germline lookup yields CDR1 ENHRY and CDR2 SYGVKD. CDR3 residues: CAISESGGGLAKNIQYF. CDR3 coding DNA: TGTGCCATCAGTGAGTCGGGCGGGGGACTAGCCAAAAACATTCAGTACTTC.

The rearrangement uses TRBV5-1 and TRBJ2-7; 7 bases match TRBD2. Per germline, CDR1 SGHRS and CDR2 YFSETQ. V lost 0 bases to trimming and J lost 0 bases; unmatched junction nucleotides: 12. CDR3 size: 18 residues. Here the CDR3 reads CASSLVFMRGTSSYEQYF. CDR3 sequence (DNA): TGCGCCAGCAGCTTGGTATTTATGCGGGGGACCAGCTCCTACGAGCAGTACTTC.

The V gene is TRBV29-1, the J gene TRBJ2-1, with D perhaps given as TRBD1 or TRBD2 (6 bases each). V gave up 4 bases and J gave up 10 bases, with 14 bases separating them. Germline-derived CDR1 and CDR2 are SQVTM and ANQGSEA. The CDR3 is made up of 12 amino acids. The CDR3 here is CSVVSGGGEQFF. As DNA, the CDR3 is TGCAGCGTTGTATCCGGGGGCGGCGAGCAGTTCTTC.